This is a list of T cell receptor beta chains from one sample in a study of identical twins. Via MiXCR, TCRdb re-called the 5' RACE reads, giving one row per CDR3 protein. The sample has about 700,000 distinct CDR3 sequences, around 5.7% seen once. Sample: naive T cells sorted from blood. These receptors came from a man between 18 and 29 years old in good health. Each CDR3 is given with its conserved first and last residue.

TRBJ1-5	TRBV12-3/TRBV12-4	CASSPFIAEQPQHF
TRBJ2-1	TRBV11-3	CASSSKRESYNEQFF
TRBJ1-6	TRBV4-1	CASSQRPGLSSPLHF
TRBJ2-7	TRBV2	CASLPRDRWRGPSYEQYF
TRBJ2-1	TRBV6-2/TRBV6-3	CASSYWGATNNEQFF
TRBJ2-3	TRBV27	CASSLSRVFSTDTQYF
TRBJ2-5	TRBV7-9	CASSFQGASGETQYF
TRBJ2-1	TRBV6-1	CASRGPGYNEQFF
TRBJ2-1	TRBV6-5	CASSYSTNEQFF
TRBJ2-1	TRBV5-1	CASSTTSGSYEQFF
TRBJ1-2	TRBV12-3/TRBV12-4	CASSSPPGQGEDGYTF
TRBJ2-7	TRBV15	CATQYGYEQYF
TRBJ2-5	TRBV29-1	CSVEETGTAQETQYF
TRBJ2-7	TRBV5-1	CASSLGSEGTYYEQYF
TRBJ2-4	TRBV9	CASSVAGSGGSRYF
TRBJ2-7	TRBV6-5	CASSYSMIGLNYEQYF
TRBJ2-7	TRBV20-1	CSARTISYEQYF
TRBJ1-5	TRBV12-3/TRBV12-4	CASSWGQGGGQPQHF
TRBJ2-1	TRBV20-1	CSGKTSGSYNEQFF
TRBJ1-5	TRBV10-2	CASKGFDQPQHF
TRBJ2-1	TRBV20-1	CSARETGVNEQFF
TRBJ1-3	TRBV5-5	CASSRRQEGSGNTIYF